This is a list of T cell receptor beta chains from one sample in a study of blood T cell repertoires in COVID-19. The method was immunoSEQ multiplex PCR; TCRdb's version includes in-frame clones alone and lacks a portion of them. The table has under 400,000 clones, roughly 90% seen once. Sequences were obtained from peripheral blood. These TCRs come from a woman in her twenties or thirties with COVID-19, enrolled during active disease. Both conserved end residues are part of each CDR3. A D gene is named only where the DNA matches it firmly. Clone size is stated in some rows and not others, as once, few, many or a class when expanded.

j_gene	v_gene	abundance	d_gene	CDR3aa	CDR3nt
TRBJ2-5	TRBV19	NA	NA	CASSIPGVQETQYF	TGTGCCAGTAGTATCCCGGGGGTTCAGGAGACCCAGTACTTC
TRBJ2-5	TRBV11-2	once	NA	CASSLGNRRVRGETQYF	TGTGCCAGCAGCTTAGGGAATCGTAGGGTCCGGGGGGAGACCCAGTACTTC
TRBJ1-1	TRBV19	NA	NA	CASSIRGVNTEAFF	TGTGCCAGTAGTATACGGGGGGTGAACACTGAAGCTTTCTTT
TRBJ2-1	TRBV9	NA	NA	CASSILSGASYNEQFF	TGTGCCAGCAGCATTCTTAGCGGAGCCTCCTACAATGAGCAGTTCTTC
TRBJ2-3	TRBV5-1	few	NA	CASSSLGAASTDTQYF	TGCGCCAGCAGCTCGCTCGGAGCGGCTAGCACAGATACGCAGTATTTT
TRBJ2-7	TRBV5-5	NA	TRBD1	CASSLGDRPNEQYF	TGTGCCAGCAGCTTAGGGGACAGGCCTAACGAGCAGTACTTC
TRBJ2-1	TRBV20-1	once	NA	CSASADSYNEQFF	TGCAGTGCTAGTGCGGACTCGTACAATGAGCAGTTCTTC
TRBJ1-3	TRBV9	NA	NA	CASSVASRQGGNTIYF	TGTGCCAGCAGCGTAGCTTCACGGCAGGGGGGAAACACCATATATTTT
TRBJ1-2	TRBV28	NA	NA	CASSLPSGTNYGYTF	TGTGCCAGCAGTCTACCCTCCGGGACTAACTATGGCTACACCTTC
TRBJ2-7	TRBV10-1	NA	NA	CASSDGLSYEQYF	TGCGCCAGCAGTGATGGCCTCTCCTACGAGCAGTACTTC
TRBJ2-2	TRBV5-1	NA	TRBD2	CASTRLAGEGGELFF	TGCGCCAGCACCAGACTAGCGGGAGAGGGCGGGGAGCTGTTTTTT
TRBJ2-1	TRBV28	NA	NA	CASRLAGFSSYNEQFF	TGTGCCAGCAGGTTGGCGGGATTCAGCTCCTACAATGAGCAGTTCTTC
TRBJ1-3	TRBV9	NA	TRBD1	CASSSHVTRDRSSGNTIYF	TGTGCTAGCAGCTCTCACGTAACCCGGGACAGGAGCTCTGGAAACACCATATATTTT
TRBJ2-1	TRBV6-5	NA	NA	CASSLNRPGVDEQFF	TGTGCCAGCAGTTTAAACCGTCCGGGTGTCGATGAGCAGTTCTTC
TRBJ1-2	TRBV4-1	NA	NA	CASSQDLAQGYGYTF	TGCGCCAGCAGCCAAGATCTTGCGCAGGGCTATGGCTACACCTTC
TRBJ2-3	TRBV21-1	few	NA	CASSKQGAYTDTQYF	TGTGCCAGCAGCAAACAGGGGGCATACACAGATACGCAGTATTTT
TRBJ2-2	TRBV2	once	NA	CASDSKGLTNTGELFF	TGTGCCAGCGACAGCAAGGGCTTAACGAACACCGGGGAGCTGTTTTTT